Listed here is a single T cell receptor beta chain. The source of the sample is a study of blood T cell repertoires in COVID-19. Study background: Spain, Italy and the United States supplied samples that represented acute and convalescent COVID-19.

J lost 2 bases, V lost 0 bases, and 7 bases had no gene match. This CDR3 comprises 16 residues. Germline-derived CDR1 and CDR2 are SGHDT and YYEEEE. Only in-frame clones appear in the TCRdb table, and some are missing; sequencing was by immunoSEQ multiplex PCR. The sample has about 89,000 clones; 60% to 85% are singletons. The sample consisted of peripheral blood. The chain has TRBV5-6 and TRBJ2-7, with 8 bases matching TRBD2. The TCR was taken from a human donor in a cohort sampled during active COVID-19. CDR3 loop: CASSLAGGGRTYEQYF. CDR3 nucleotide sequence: TGTGCCAGCAGCTTGGCCGGGGGCGGGAGGACCTACGAGCAGTACTTC. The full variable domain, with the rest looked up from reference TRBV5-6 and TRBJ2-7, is DAGVTQSPTHLIKTRGQQVTLRCSPKSGHDTVSWYQQALGQGPQFIFQYYEEEERQRGNFPDRFSGHQFPNYSSELNVNALLLGDSALYLCASSLAGGGRTYEQYFGPGTRLTVT.